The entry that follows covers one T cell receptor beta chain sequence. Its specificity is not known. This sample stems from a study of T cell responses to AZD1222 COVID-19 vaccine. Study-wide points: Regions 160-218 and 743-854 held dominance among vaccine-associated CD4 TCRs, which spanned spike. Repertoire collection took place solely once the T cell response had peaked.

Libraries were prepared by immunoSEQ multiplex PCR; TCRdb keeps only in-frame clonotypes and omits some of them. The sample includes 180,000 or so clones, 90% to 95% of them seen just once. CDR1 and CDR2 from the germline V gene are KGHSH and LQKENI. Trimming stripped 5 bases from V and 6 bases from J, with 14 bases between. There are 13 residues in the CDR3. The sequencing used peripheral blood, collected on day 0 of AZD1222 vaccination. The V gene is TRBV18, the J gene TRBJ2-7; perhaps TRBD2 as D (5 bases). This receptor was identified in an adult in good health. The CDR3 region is CASSGSLEGEQYF. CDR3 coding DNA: TGTGCCAGCTCAGGGTCTCTAGAGGGCGAGCAGTACTTC. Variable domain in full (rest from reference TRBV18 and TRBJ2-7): NAGVMQNPRHLVRRRGQEARLRCSPMKGHSHVYWYRQLPEEGLKFMVYLQKENIIDESGMPKERFSAEFPKEGPSILRIQQVVRGDSAAYFCASSGSLEGEQYFGPGTRLTVT.